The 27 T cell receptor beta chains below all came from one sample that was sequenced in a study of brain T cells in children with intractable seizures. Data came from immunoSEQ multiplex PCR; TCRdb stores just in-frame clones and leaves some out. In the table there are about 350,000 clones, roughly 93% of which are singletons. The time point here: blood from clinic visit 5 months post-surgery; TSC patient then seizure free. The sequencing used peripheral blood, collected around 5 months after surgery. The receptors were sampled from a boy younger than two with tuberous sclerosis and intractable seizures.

In DNA form, the CDR3 reads TGTGCCAGCAGCTTGGCCGGGGGCACGCATGGCTACACCTTC. Translating gives CASSLAGGTHGYTF. The rearrangement links TRBV5-4 to TRBJ1-2; weak D call: TRBD1 (6 bases). The germline V gene has CDR1 SGHNT and CDR2 YYREEE (reference sequence). The CDR3 is 14 residues long. V was pared by 0 bases and J by 6 bases, with 12 bases between.

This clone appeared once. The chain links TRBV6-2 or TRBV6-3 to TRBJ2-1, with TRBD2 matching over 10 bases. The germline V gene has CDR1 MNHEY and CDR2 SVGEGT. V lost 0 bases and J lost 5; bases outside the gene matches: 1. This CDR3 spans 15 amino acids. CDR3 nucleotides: TGTGCCAGCAGTTACTCGCTAGCGGGGGACAATGAGCAGTTCTTC. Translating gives CASSYSLAGDNEQFF.

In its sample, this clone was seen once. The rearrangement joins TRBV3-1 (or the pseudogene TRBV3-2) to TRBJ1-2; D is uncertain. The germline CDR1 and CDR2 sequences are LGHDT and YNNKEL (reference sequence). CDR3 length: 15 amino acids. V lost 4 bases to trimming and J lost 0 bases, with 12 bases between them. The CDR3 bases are TGTGCCAGCAGCCCAAGTGAGGTTCCTAACTATGGCTACACCTTC. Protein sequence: CASSPSEVPNYGYTF.

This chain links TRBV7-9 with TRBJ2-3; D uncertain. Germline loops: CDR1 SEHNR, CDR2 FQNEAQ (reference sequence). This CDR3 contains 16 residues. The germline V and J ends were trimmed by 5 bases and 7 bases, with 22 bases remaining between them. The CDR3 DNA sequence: TGTGCCAGCAGCCCCCCATTGTACCTGGAGTTGAATACGCAGTATTTT. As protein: CASSPPLYLELNTQYF.

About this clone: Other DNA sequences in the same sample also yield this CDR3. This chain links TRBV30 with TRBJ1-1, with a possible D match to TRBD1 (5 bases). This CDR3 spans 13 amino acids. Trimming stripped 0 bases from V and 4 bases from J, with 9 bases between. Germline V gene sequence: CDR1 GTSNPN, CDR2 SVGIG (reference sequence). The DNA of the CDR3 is TGTGCCTGGAGTGTAGGGAGGGGCACTGAAGCTTTCTTT. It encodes CAWSVGRGTEAFF.

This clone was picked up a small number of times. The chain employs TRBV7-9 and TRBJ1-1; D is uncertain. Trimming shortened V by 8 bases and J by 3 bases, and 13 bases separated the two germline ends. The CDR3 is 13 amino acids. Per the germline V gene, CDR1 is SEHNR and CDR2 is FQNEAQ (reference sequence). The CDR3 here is CASATDSYTEAFF. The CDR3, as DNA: TGTGCCAGCGCGACCGATTCGTACACTGAAGCTTTCTTT. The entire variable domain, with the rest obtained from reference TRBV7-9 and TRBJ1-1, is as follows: DTGVSQNPRHKITKRGQNVTFRCDPISEHNRLYWYRQTLGQGPEFLTYFQNEAQLEKSRLLSDRFSAERPKGSFSTLEIQRTEQGDSAMYLCASATDSYTEAFFGQGTRLTVV.

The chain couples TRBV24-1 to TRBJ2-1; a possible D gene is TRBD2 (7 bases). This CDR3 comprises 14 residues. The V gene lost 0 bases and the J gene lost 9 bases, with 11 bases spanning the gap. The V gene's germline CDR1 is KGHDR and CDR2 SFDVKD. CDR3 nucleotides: TGTGCCACCAGTGATTTGCAAGGGGGGGGTGAGCAGTTCTTC. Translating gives CATSDLQGGGEQFF.

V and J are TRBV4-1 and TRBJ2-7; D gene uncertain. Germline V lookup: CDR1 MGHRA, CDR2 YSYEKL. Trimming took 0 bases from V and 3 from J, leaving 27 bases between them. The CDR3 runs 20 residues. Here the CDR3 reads CASSQDPTGTSSPQFYEQYF. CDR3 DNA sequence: TGCGCCAGCAGCCAAGATCCTACGGGCACAAGTTCGCCACAATTCTACGAGCAGTACTTC.

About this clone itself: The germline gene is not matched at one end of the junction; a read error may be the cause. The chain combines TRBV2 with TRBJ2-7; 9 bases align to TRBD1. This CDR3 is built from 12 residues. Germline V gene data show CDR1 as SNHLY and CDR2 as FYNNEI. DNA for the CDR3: TGTACCAGCACGGGACAGGGCTACGAGCAGTACTTC. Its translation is CTSTGQGYEQYF.

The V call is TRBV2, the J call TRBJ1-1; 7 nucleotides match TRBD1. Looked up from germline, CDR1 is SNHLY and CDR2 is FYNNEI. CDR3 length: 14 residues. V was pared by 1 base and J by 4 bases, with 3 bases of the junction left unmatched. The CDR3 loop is CASSEGPGGTEAFF. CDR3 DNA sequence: TGTGCCAGCAGTGAAGGCCCAGGGGGCACTGAAGCTTTCTTT.

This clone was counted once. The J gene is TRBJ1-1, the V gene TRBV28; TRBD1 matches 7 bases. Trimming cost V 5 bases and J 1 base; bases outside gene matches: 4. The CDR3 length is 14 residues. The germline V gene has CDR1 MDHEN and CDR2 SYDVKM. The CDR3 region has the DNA TGTGCCAGCAGTGCTGACAGGGAGAACACTGAAGCTTTCTTT. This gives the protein CASSADRENTEAFF.

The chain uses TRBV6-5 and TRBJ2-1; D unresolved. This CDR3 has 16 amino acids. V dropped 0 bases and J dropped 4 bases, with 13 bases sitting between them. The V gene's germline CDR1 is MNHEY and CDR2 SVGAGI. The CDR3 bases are TGTGCCAGCAGTTACTCTCCAGCAGACTCATACAATGAGCAGTTCTTC. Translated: CASSYSPADSYNEQFF.

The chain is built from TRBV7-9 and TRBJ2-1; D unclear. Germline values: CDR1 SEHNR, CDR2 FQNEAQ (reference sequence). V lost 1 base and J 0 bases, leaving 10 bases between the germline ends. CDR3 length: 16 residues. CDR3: CASSLGLDSSYNEQFF. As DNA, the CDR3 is TGTGCCAGCAGCTTAGGATTGGATAGCTCCTACAATGAGCAGTTCTTC.

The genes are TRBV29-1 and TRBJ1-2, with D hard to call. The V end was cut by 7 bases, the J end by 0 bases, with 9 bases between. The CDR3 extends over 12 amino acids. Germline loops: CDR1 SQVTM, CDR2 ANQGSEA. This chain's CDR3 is CSAGRANYGYTF. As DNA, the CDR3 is TGCAGCGCTGGGAGGGCTAACTATGGCTACACCTTC.

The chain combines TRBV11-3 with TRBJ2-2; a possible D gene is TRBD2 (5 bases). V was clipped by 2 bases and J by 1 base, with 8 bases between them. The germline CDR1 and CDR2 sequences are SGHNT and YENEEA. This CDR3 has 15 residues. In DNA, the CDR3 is TGTGCCAGCAGCTTATATGAGGGGAACACCGGGGAGCTGTTTTTT. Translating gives CASSLYEGNTGELFF.

The CDR3 DNA reads as TGTGCAAGTCGCAAACGGGCCTTATGGTGCGAGCAGTACTTC. As protein: CASRKRALWCEQYF. The gene calls are TRBV12-2 and TRBJ2-7. TRBV12-2 is labeled a pseudogene. CDR3 length: 14 amino acids.

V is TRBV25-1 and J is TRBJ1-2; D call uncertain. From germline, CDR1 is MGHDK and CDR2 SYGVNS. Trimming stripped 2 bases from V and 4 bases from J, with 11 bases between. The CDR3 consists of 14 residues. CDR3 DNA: TGTGCCAGCAGTGAAATAGGTACTTCCTATGGCTACACCTTC. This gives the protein CASSEIGTSYGYTF.

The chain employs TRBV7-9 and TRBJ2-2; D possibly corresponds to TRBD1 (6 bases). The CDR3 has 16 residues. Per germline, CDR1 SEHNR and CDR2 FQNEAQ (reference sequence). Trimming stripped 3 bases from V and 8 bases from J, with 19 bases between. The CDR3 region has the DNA TGTGCCAGCAGCTTCTCGGACAGTGGGTCTGGGGGGGAGCTGTTTTTT. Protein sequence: CASSFSDSGSGGELFF.

The chain's CDR3 is CAWSPGQLNQPQHF. CDR3 in DNA: TGTGCCTGGAGTCCCGGACAGCTCAATCAGCCCCAGCATTTT. The V and J genes are TRBV30 and TRBJ1-5; TRBD1 is a possible D gene (6 bases). This CDR3 spans 14 amino acids. From germline, CDR1 is GTSNPN and CDR2 SVGIG (reference sequence). V lost 2 bases to trimming and J lost 3 bases, with 11 bases between them.

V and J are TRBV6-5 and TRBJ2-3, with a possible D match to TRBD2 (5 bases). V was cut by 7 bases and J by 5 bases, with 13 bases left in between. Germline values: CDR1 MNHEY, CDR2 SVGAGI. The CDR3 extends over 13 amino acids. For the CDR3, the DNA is TGTGCCAGCATCGGGCTAGCTGAAGATACGCAGTATTTT. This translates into CASIGLAEDTQYF.

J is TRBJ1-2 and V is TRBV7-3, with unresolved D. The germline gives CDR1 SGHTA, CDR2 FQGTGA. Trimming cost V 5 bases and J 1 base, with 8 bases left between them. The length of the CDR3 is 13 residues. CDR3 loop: CASSGPDNYGYTF. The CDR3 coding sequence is TGTGCCAGCAGCGGACCAGATAACTATGGCTACACCTTC.

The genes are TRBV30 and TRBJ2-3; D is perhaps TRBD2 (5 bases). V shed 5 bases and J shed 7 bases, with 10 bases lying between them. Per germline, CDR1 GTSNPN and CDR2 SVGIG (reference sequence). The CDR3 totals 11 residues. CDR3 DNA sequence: TGTGCCTGGGATACGGGAAATACGCAGTATTTT. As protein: CAWDTGNTQYF.

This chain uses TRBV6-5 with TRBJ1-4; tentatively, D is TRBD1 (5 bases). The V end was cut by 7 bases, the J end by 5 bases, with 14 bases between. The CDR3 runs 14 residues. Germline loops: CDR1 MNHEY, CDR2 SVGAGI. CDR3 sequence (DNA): TGTGCCAGCACCCGCCGGCAGGGAAATGAAAAACTGTTTTTT. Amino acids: CASTRRQGNEKLFF.

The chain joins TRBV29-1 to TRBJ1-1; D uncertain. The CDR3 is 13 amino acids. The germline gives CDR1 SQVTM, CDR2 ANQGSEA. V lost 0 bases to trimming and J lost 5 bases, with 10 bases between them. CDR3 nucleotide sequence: TGCAGCGTTGAAGATGGTTTGGTGACTGAAGCTTTCTTT. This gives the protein CSVEDGLVTEAFF. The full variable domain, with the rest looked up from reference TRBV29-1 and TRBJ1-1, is SAVISQKPSRDICQRGTSLTIQCQVDSQVTMMFWYRQQPGQSLTLIATANQGSEATYESGFVIDKFPISRPNLTFSTLTVSNMSPEDSSIYLCSVEDGLVTEAFFGQGTRLTVV.

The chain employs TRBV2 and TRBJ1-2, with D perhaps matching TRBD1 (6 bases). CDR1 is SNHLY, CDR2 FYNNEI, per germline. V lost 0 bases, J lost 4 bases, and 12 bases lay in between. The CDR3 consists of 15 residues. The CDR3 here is CASSEAYGGLYGYTF. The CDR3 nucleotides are TGTGCCAGCAGTGAAGCGTACGGGGGGCTCTATGGCTACACCTTC. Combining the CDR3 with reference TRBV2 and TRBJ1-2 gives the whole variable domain EPEVTQTPSHQVTQMGQEVILRCVPISNHLYFYWYRQILGQKVEFLVSFYNNEISEKSEIFDDQFSVERPDGSNFTLKIRSTKLEDSAMYFCASSEAYGGLYGYTFGSGTRLTVV.

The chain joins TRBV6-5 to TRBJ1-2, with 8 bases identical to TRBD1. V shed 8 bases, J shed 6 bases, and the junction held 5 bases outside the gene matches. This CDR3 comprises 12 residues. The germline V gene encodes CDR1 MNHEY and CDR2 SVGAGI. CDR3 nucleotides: TGTGCCAGCTTTCAGGGGGCAGATGGCTACACCTTC. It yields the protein CASFQGADGYTF.

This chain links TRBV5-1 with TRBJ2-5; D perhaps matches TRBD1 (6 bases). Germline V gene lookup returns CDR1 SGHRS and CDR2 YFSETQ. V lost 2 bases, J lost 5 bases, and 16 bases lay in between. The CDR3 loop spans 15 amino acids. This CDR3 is CASSFQQGRGETQYF. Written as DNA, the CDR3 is TGCGCCAGCAGCTTCCAACAGGGACGAGGGGAGACCCAGTACTTC.